This T cell receptor (beta chain) was recorded in a study of T cell responses to AZD1222 COVID-19 vaccine (dated by TCRdb to 2020 to 2023). About the full investigation: A total of about 230 trial participants underwent TCR sequencing, of whom some 210 received two doses of AZD1222 and approximately 25 received two doses of the MenACWY control vaccine. Trial participants were enrolled into age subgroups of 18-55, 56-69 and 70-plus years, which contained around 150, 29 and 61 TCR-sequenced participants, respectively.

The sample's time point, from its label and the paper: about 28 days (+/-7) after the second vaccine dose. AZD1222 recipients with second doses at about 4 weeks or about 12 weeks were pooled, because spike-specific TCR depth and breadth did not differ between schedules. Vaccinee samples came from UK trials COV001 and COV002, including a single-blind randomized controlled phase 2/3 trial of AZD1222 (ChAdOx1 nCoV-19) in healthy adults. Trial participant PBMC samples were collected at day 0 and day 28 after the second dose for TCRbeta chain sequencing. The CDR3 regions of human TCRbeta chains were analyzed by immunosequencing. The original methods were these. TCRs in the repertoires were compared against a reference library of SARS-CoV-2-specific TCRs that had been generated with the MIRA antigen-specificity platform. Breadth was defined as the fraction of unique TCRs that were SARS-CoV-2-associated, and depth was defined as the fraction of total T cells that were SARS-CoV-2-associated. Each spike-specific TCR was assigned to its reactive spike region and to a CD4 or CD8 class using the MIRA data. Log10-transformed breadth and depth values were compared by one-way ANOVA with Sidak's multiple comparisons tests. TCRdb re-hosts the immuneACCESS table, in-frame sequences only. Its copies lack some clones; in the studies checked, an unresolved V gene accounts for under half of them, and the cause for the rest is not known. That table furnishes V, J and clone size, whereas the DNA furnished D and trimming. For this sample the table gives roughly 93,000 clones, of which approximately 89% were detected only once. Together, the top ten hold about 5.2% of the sample.

For this clone: Its antigen is unknown. No per-base quality is available; no much larger clone lies one base away.

Study-level results and caveats: In the small 56-69-year group, the increase in depth fell short of significance, most likely because of low power. Reportedly, almost half of the unique spike-specific TCRs recognized epitopes lying outside the regions that are mutated in the B.1.351 and B.1.1.7 variants. Conclusions about previously exposed vaccinees are limited, since just a handful of AZD1222 recipients were seropositive for SARS-CoV-2 at baseline. The vaccine-associated CD4 TCRs covered the entire spike protein, and the dominant responses fell in regions 160-218 and 743-854. Participants were mostly white British, with more females than males. The authors suggested clonal diversity may have been underestimated. Spike-specific TCR breadth and depth rose significantly after two AZD1222 doses compared with day 0 and with MenACWY recipients. Because no day 14 peak-response samples were available, repertoires were characterized only after the peak T cell response.

This specimen consisted of peripheral blood, obtained 28 days after the second AZD1222 dose. This TCR was recovered from an adult who received the AZD1222 COVID-19 vaccine.

CDR3 protein: CASSPGFPYEQYV. The DNA sequence reads TGTGCCAGCAGTCCCGGGTTTCCCTACGAGCAGTACGTC. The chain employs TRBV12-3 or TRBV12-4 and TRBJ2-7; the D gene cannot be named for sure. Trimming costs V 5 bases and J 2 bases, and their ends lie 10 bases apart. From the cysteine through the valine, the CDR3 covers 13 amino acids. CDR3 DNA only is kept here, 39 bases in frame from base 1.